These 16 T cell receptor beta chains share one sample of origin, sequenced in a study of Tregs in tolerant kidney transplant recipients. TCRdb's table, derived via immunoSEQ multiplex PCR, lists solely in-frame clones and lacks some. The sample table sets out roughly 1,600 clones. FACS sorting followed an approximately six-day coculture of CFSE-labeled recipient PBMCs with irradiated graft donor PBMCs. Their target antigens are unknown. Sequenced here: CD4+ T cells from blood cultured with allogeneic cells, sampled before the transplant. These receptors were taken from a human patient who received a combined kidney and bone marrow transplant.

Note on this clone: The read terminates 3 residues before the CDR3 end, so the remaining end is supplied by the germline J gene. The chain carries TRBV19 and TRBJ1-5, with 7 bases matching TRBD1. The CDR3 spans 13 residues. Germline loops: CDR1 LNHDA, CDR2 SQIVND (reference sequence). The CDR3 loop reads CASVGGTISPQHF. The DNA read from the CDR3 is TGTGCCAGTGTAGGGGGCACGATCAGCCCC.

Of note for this clone: The read falls 3 residues short of the CDR3 end, and the missing part is taken from the germline J gene. This chain uses TRBV24-1 with TRBJ2-1, with D tentatively TRBD2 (7 bases). Trimming shortened V by 6 bases and J by 6 bases, and 11 bases separated the two germline ends. The CDR3 runs to 13 residues. The germline CDR1 and CDR2 sequences are KGHDR and SFDVKD. This CDR3 reads CATSLGGVNEQFF. The sequenced part of the CDR3 DNA is TGTGCCACCAGTTTAGGGGGGGTCAATGAG.

Turning to this clone: The read gets to within 3 residues of the CDR3 end, and the germline J gene fills in the rest. The chain joins TRBV6-2 or TRBV6-3 to TRBJ1-2, with unresolved D. This CDR3 comprises 16 residues. Per germline, CDR1 MNHEY and CDR2 SVGEGT. The DNA read from the CDR3 is TGTGCCAGCAGCTACGATTTAGCGGGAGGGCCCTACGAC. Protein: CASSYDLAGGPYD. The CDR3 in its entirety is CASSYDLAGGPYDYTF.

As concerns this clone: The read halts 3 residues ahead of the CDR3 end, with the missing end drawn from the germline J gene. The genes are TRBV10-3 and TRBJ2-1; TRBD1 might be the D (6 bases). The CDR3 is 16 residues long. CDR1 is ENHRY, CDR2 SYGVKD, per germline. Deletions cut 4 bases from V and 5 bases from J, with 18 bases between. The CDR3 sequence: CAISAMAGVYNNEQFF. The DNA read from the CDR3 is TGTGCCATCAGTGCAATGGCAGGGGTCTACAACAATGAG.

This clone is called medium-sized based on its frequency. The read is 3 residues too short to cover the CDR3 end, so that end is filled in from the germline J gene. V and J are TRBV20-1 and TRBJ2-2, with 11 bases that match TRBD2. The CDR3 extends over 14 amino acids. Trimming at V came to 4 bases and at J to 8 bases, leaving 6 bases not matched to a gene. Germline CDR1 is DFQATT and CDR2 is SNEGSKA (reference sequence). CDR3: CSATLAGVNGELFF. The sequenced CDR3 bases are TGCAGTGCTACACTAGCGGGAGTAAATGGGGAG.

A word on this clone: The CDR3 end lies 3 residues beyond the end of the read and is filled in from the germline J gene. The J gene is TRBJ2-7, the V gene TRBV5-1; 9 bases are shared with TRBD1. The V segment lost 0 bases and the J segment 4 bases; nucleotides outside the gene matches: 2. Germline loops: CDR1 SGHRS, CDR2 YFSETQ. The CDR3 has 14 residues. The covered CDR3 bases are TGCGCCAGCAGCTTGGCCGGGACAGGGTACGAG. Translating it yields CASSLAGTGYE. The CDR3 in full is CASSLAGTGYEQYF.

The CDR3 here is CASSPRTGYNSPLHF. The CDR3 DNA, read in part, is TGTGCCAGCAGCCCCCGGACAGGGTATAATTCACCC. The chain has TRBV4-2 and TRBJ1-6; 8 positions agree with TRBD1. Sequencing ends 3 residues short of the CDR3 end; the germline J gene provides the rest. With 4 bases clipped from V and 4 bases from J, the junction kept 3 bases outside the gene matches. This CDR3 comprises 15 residues. Germline lookup yields CDR1 LGHNA and CDR2 YNFKEQ.

This clone is deemed medium-sized by its frequency. The read stops 3 residues short of the end of the CDR3; the missing end is completed from the germline J gene. The genes are TRBV10-1 and TRBJ2-2; weak D call: TRBD1 (6 bases). V dropped 2 bases and J dropped 0 bases, with 7 bases sitting between them. Germline CDR1 is WNHNN and CDR2 is SYGVQD (reference sequence). The CDR3 has 15 residues. The CDR3 sequence: CASSEAGANTGELFF. Incomplete CDR3 DNA: TGCGCCAGCAGTGAGGCAGGGGCGAACACCGGGGAG.

By frequency, this clone is medium-sized. The CDR3 is cut off 3 residues early in the read; its end comes from the germline J gene. The V gene is TRBV5-1, the J gene TRBJ2-2; 9 bases are a match to TRBD2. The V and J ends lost 4 bases and 0 bases, in that order; junction bases with no gene match: 1. The CDR3 consists of 15 residues. Germline V gives CDR1 SGHRS, CDR2 YFSETQ. The sequenced part of the CDR3 DNA is TGCGCCAGCAGCCTAGCGGGACCGAACACCGGGGAG. Its translation: CASSLAGPNTGE. The CDR3, in full, reads CASSLAGPNTGELFF.

Judged by frequency, this clone is medium-sized (0.01 to 0.1%). Read data end 3 residues before the CDR3 end; the end is taken from the germline J gene. V is TRBV6-1 and J is TRBJ1-1, with unresolved D. The ends were cut back, 3 bases at V and 0 bases at J, with 5 bases in the middle. The CDR3 runs to 13 residues. Germline V lookup: CDR1 MNHNS, CDR2 SASEGT. The DNA read from the CDR3 is TGTGCCAGCAGTGACCCTCTGAACACTGAA. This encodes CASSDPLNTE. The CDR3, in full, reads CASSDPLNTEAFF.

Considering frequency, this clone is medium-sized. With the read ending 3 residues before the CDR3 end, the germline J gene is used to fill in that end. The rearrangement uses TRBV2 and TRBJ2-2; possible D gene TRBD2, 6 bases. V was trimmed by 6 bases and J by 5 bases, leaving 13 bases between them. Germline CDR1 and CDR2: SNHLY and FYNNEI. The CDR3 runs to 14 residues. CDR3 DNA, as far as it was read: TGTGCCAGCAGGCGGGCGGCGGGAACCGGGGAG. Translated: CASRRAAGTGE. The full-length CDR3 reads as CASRRAAGTGELFF.

As for this clone: The read ends 3 residues shy of where the CDR3 ends; the end is completed using the germline J gene. The V call is TRBV19, the J call TRBJ1-2, with D unresolved. The CDR3 spans 14 residues. Per germline, CDR1 LNHDA and CDR2 SQIVND (reference sequence). The CDR3 is CASSIAGGPHDYTF. The covered CDR3 bases are TGTGCCAGTAGTATCGCGGGAGGGCCCCACGAC.

With regard to this clone: Read coverage stops 3 residues before the CDR3 terminus; the germline J gene supplies the remainder. The J gene is TRBJ2-4, the V gene TRBV7-2; TRBD1 matches at 9 bases. This CDR3 has 14 amino acids. Germline V gene lookup returns CDR1 SGHTA and CDR2 FQGNSA. The DNA read from the CDR3 is TGTGCCAGCAGCTCGGACAGGGGTCCCTATGGT. Translation: CASSSDRGPYG. The entire CDR3 is CASSSDRGPYGQYF. Drawing the rest from reference TRBV7-2 and TRBJ2-4, the complete variable domain is GAGVSQSPSNKVTEKGKDVELRCDPISGHTALYWYRQSLGQGLEFLIYFQGNSAPDKSGLPSDRFSAERTGGSVSTLTIQRTQQEDSAVYLCASSSDRGPYGQYFGAGTRLSVL.

This clone counts as medium-sized (0.01 to 0.1%) by frequency. The read gets to within 3 residues of the CDR3 end, and the germline J gene fills in the rest. This chain uses TRBV18 with TRBJ2-7; 8 nucleotides match TRBD1. The CDR3 spans 14 residues. Germline V gene lookup returns CDR1 KGHSH and CDR2 LQKENI. V trimming: 4 bases; J trimming: 0 bases; junction bases outside the gene matches: 2. The CDR3 region is CASSQDRGSYEQYF. The CDR3 DNA, read in part, is TGTGCCAGCTCACAAGACAGGGGCTCCTACGAG.

Considering frequency, this clone is medium-sized (0.01 to 0.1%). The read terminates 3 residues before the CDR3 end, so the remaining end is supplied by the germline J gene. V and J are TRBV9 and TRBJ1-2; D may be TRBD1 (6 bases). CDR3 length: 16 residues. V lost 4 bases and J 4 bases, leaving 20 bases between the germline ends. The germline V gene has CDR1 SGDLS and CDR2 YYNGEE. The CDR3 loop reads CASSFSTGSEGYGYTF. The sequenced CDR3 bases are TGTGCCAGCAGCTTTTCAACAGGGAGTGAAGGCTATGGC.

In the case of this clone: Read sequence stops 3 residues before the CDR3 end, and the germline J gene provides the missing end. The chain couples TRBV15 to TRBJ2-3, with 12 positions matching TRBD2. V shed 2 bases, J shed 3 bases, and the junction held 12 bases outside the gene matches. Germline V gene data show CDR1 as LNHNV and CDR2 as YYDKDF (reference sequence). The CDR3 has 19 amino acids. The CDR3 DNA, read in part, is TGTGCCACCAGCAGATCCCGACTAGCGGGAGTAGGGGAGACAGATACG. Translated: CATSRSRLAGVGETDT. The entire CDR3 protein is CATSRSRLAGVGETDTQYF.